These 27 T cell receptor beta chains share one sample of origin, sequenced in a study of identical twins' blood T cells. In TCRdb, the 5' RACE reads were re-called with MiXCR into one record per CDR3 protein. The sample records around 380,000 distinct CDR3 sequences, more than 25% being singletons. Sequenced material: PBMCs. The receptors derive from a woman between 18 and 50 years old in good health.

This clonotype was counted a few times. The J gene is TRBJ1-2, the V gene TRBV29-1, with TRBD1 matching over 8 bases. Germline loops: CDR1 SQVTM, CDR2 ANQGSEA. With V trimmed by 0 bases and J by 8 bases, 5 bases remained unmatched. The CDR3 has 13 residues. The CDR3, as DNA: TGCAGCGTTGAAGAGGACAGGGTAGGCGGCTACACCTTC. It specifies CSVEEDRVGGYTF. Using reference TRBV29-1 and TRBJ1-2 for the parts outside the CDR3, the full variable domain is SAVISQKPSRDICQRGTSLTIQCQVDSQVTMMFWYRQQPGQSLTLIATANQGSEATYESGFVIDKFPISRPNLTFSTLTVSNMSPEDSSIYLCSVEEDRVGGYTFGSGTRLTVV.

This clonotype was picked up a small number of times. V and J are TRBV29-1 and TRBJ1-2; 9 bases line up with TRBD1. CDR3 length equals 13 residues. From germline, CDR1 is SQVTM and CDR2 ANQGSEA. The DNA for the CDR3 is TGCAGTTCTAATACGGGACAGGGCTCCGGCTACACCTTC. It is translated as CSSNTGQGSGYTF.

The chain joins TRBV19 to TRBJ1-5; possibly TRBD1 for D (5 bases). Germline V gives CDR1 LNHDA, CDR2 SQIVND (reference sequence). Trimming left V 5 bases short and J 3 bases short, with 14 bases between. This CDR3 comprises 15 residues. DNA for the CDR3: TGTGCCAGTAGTCTGAGTTCAGGGAACAATCAGCCCCAGCATTTT. It is translated as CASSLSSGNNQPQHF.

This clonotype appeared a few times. The chain combines TRBV2 with TRBJ1-2; D is uncertain. The CDR3 runs 13 residues. Trimming cost V 3 bases and J 1 base, with 6 bases left between them. Germline CDR1 SNHLY, CDR2 FYNNEI. The DNA of the CDR3 is TGTGCCAGCAGTGACGACGGTAACTATGGCTACACCTTC. Residues: CASSDDGNYGYTF.

The chain couples TRBV2 to TRBJ1-1, with TRBD1 as a possible D gene (5 bases). Germline CDR1 is SNHLY and CDR2 is FYNNEI. This CDR3 has 12 residues. The V gene lost 6 bases and the J gene lost 6 bases, with 11 bases spanning the gap. The CDR3 reads CASREGWAEAFF. The CDR3 nucleotides read TGTGCCAGCAGGGAGGGGTGGGCTGAAGCTTTCTTT.

The chain recombines TRBV6-1 with TRBJ2-6, with D perhaps given as TRBD1 or TRBD2 (5 bases each). Trimming cost V 7 bases and J 4 bases, with 17 bases left between them. The CDR3 covers 16 residues. Looked up from germline, CDR1 is MNHNS and CDR2 is SASEGT. DNA of the CDR3: TGTGCCAGCACGGGACCTACAGGTTCAGGGGCCAACGTCCTGACTTTC. As protein: CASTGPTGSGANVLTF.

This clonotype has a handful of counts. The chain links TRBV27 to TRBJ1-2; D may be TRBD1 (5 bases). Germline CDR1 is MNHEY and CDR2 is SMNVEV (reference sequence). The V and J ends lost 2 bases and 5 bases respectively, with 15 bases between them. This CDR3 has 15 amino acids. CDR3 loop: CASSLNQDTLYGYTF. In nucleotides, the CDR3 is TGTGCCAGCAGTTTAAACCAGGACACCTTATATGGCTACACCTTC.

This rearrangement joins TRBV15 to TRBJ1-4; no reliable D call. This CDR3 is 13 amino acids long. Germline V gene sequence: CDR1 LNHNV, CDR2 YYDKDF (reference sequence). V was clipped by 1 base and J by 6 bases, with 6 bases between them. The CDR3 sequence: CATSRGGDEKLFF. CDR3 in DNA: TGTGCCACCAGCAGAGGGGGAGATGAAAAACTGTTTTTT.

CDR3 amino acids: CASSRDRRDNEQFF. CDR3 DNA sequence: TGCGCCAGCAGCCGGGACAGGAGAGACAATGAGCAGTTCTTC. J is TRBJ2-1 and V is TRBV5-1; the match to TRBD1 covers 8 bases. Trimming took 4 bases from V and 5 from J; bases not matched to a gene: 5. The CDR3 sequence is 14 residues long. The V gene's germline CDR1 is SGHRS and CDR2 YFSETQ.

The gene calls are TRBV7-9 and TRBJ2-2; D unresolved. Deletions cut 11 bases from V and 7 bases from J, with 8 bases between. CDR1 and CDR2 (germline): SEHNR, FQNEAQ (reference sequence). CDR3 length: 10 amino acids. CDR3 sequence reads: CAGFGGELFF. The DNA of the CDR3 is TGTGCCGGCTTCGGCGGGGAGCTGTTTTTT.

This clonotype was seen a handful of times. This chain joins TRBV29-1 and TRBJ1-1, with D unresolved. CDR3 size: 14 residues. V lost 3 bases, J lost 0 bases, and 11 bases lay in between. Germline CDR1 reads SQVTM; CDR2 reads ANQGSEA. The CDR3, as DNA: TGCAGCGTTGACAGCGGGCGGTTGAACACTGAAGCTTTCTTT. This codes for CSVDSGRLNTEAFF.

This chain links TRBV3-1 with TRBJ2-3, with a weak D call TRBD1 (6 bases). The CDR3 is made up of 15 amino acids. The germline V gene has CDR1 LGHDT and CDR2 YNNKEL (reference sequence). Trimming shortened V by 5 bases and J by 3 bases, and 15 bases separated the two germline ends. The CDR3, as DNA: TGTGCCAGCAGCTACGACAGGCTTGGAACAGATACGCAGTATTTT. Translating gives CASSYDRLGTDTQYF.

The chain has TRBV28 and TRBJ2-7; D is ambiguous. The CDR3 has 12 amino acids. Germline lookup yields CDR1 MDHEN and CDR2 SYDVKM. V was trimmed by 2 bases and J by 6 bases, leaving 8 bases between them. Written as DNA, the CDR3 is TGTGCCAGCAGTTTAATTTTAGGCGAGCAGTACTTC. Encoded protein: CASSLILGEQYF.

This sequence joins TRBV7-2 and TRBJ1-2; D gene unclear. V was pared by 5 bases and J by 2 bases, with 15 bases between. There are 15 residues in the CDR3. Germline V gives CDR1 SGHTA, CDR2 FQGNSA. The CDR3: CASSPTATPNYGYTF. The CDR3 DNA follows: TGTGCCAGCAGCCCCACCGCGACCCCAAACTATGGCTACACCTTC.

This clonotype was seen only a few times. The chain couples TRBV24-1 to TRBJ1-5; D ambiguous. V was shortened by 3 bases and J by 10 bases, with 9 bases between the two germline ends. The CDR3 totals 12 residues. From germline, CDR1 is KGHDR and CDR2 SFDVKD. This chain's CDR3 is CATSDPSGPQHF. CDR3 bases: TGTGCCACCAGTGATCCCTCGGGACCCCAGCATTTT.

The chain recombines TRBV7-8 with TRBJ1-1; no definite D call. This CDR3 has 16 amino acids. V was clipped by 5 bases and J by 0 bases, with 16 bases between them. Germline CDR1 and CDR2: SGHVS and FQNEAQ. The CDR3 DNA reads as TGTGCCAGCAGCCGAGGACTGGGTTTGATGAACACTGAAGCTTTCTTT. This encodes CASSRGLGLMNTEAFF. The full variable domain, in which reference TRBV7-8 and TRBJ1-1 provide the parts outside the CDR3, is GAGVSQSPRYKVAKRGQDVALRCDPISGHVSLFWYQQALGQGPEFLTYFQNEAQLDKSGLPSDRFFAERPEGSVSTLKIQRTQQEDSAVYLCASSRGLGLMNTEAFFGQGTRLTVV.

A remark on this clonotype: Germline is not matched at one junction end, which may reflect a read error. The rearrangement uses TRBV7-6 and TRBJ2-5, with D possibly being TRBD2 (6 bases). CDR1 and CDR2 from the germline V gene are SGHVS and FNYEAQ. CDR3 size: 14 residues. The CDR3 DNA follows: TGTGTCAGCAGCCCGGGACTTAACCAAGAGACCCAGTACTTC. This sequence encodes CVSSPGLNQETQYF.

Only a few counts were recorded for this clonotype. CDR3 bases: TGTGCCAGCAGCCAAGATCCTCCCCAGGCTTTCTTT. Translated: CASSQDPPQAFF. V gene TRBV14 combines with J gene TRBJ1-1; D remains unclear. Trimming stripped 0 bases from V and 11 bases from J, with 10 bases between. The V gene's germline CDR1 is SGHDN and CDR2 FVKESK. The CDR3 extends over 12 amino acids.

The V gene is TRBV20-1, the J gene TRBJ1-3; D not certain. Looked up from germline, CDR1 is DFQATT and CDR2 is SNEGSKA (reference sequence). This CDR3 spans 13 amino acids. In DNA, the CDR3 is TGCAATGCGCCGATGCACTCTGGAAACACCATATATTTT. It encodes CNAPMHSGNTIYF.

This rearrangement joins TRBV19 to TRBJ1-5, with 7 bases identical to TRBD1. Germline trimming cut 4 bases from V and 2 bases from J; bases unmatched to any gene: 5. This CDR3 comprises 15 residues. Per germline, CDR1 LNHDA and CDR2 SQIVND (reference sequence). CDR3 DNA: TGTGCCAGTAGTACCTCAGGGGGTGGCAATCAGCCCCAGCATTTT. It is translated as CASSTSGGGNQPQHF.

CDR3: CANTKEQGGTEAFF. The CDR3, as DNA: TGTGCCAATACAAAAGAACAGGGAGGGACTGAAGCTTTCTTT. This chain uses TRBV2 with TRBJ1-1; D might be TRBD1 (6 bases). The CDR3 extends over 14 amino acids. From germline, CDR1 is SNHLY and CDR2 FYNNEI. V lost 10 bases, J lost 5 bases, and 20 bases lay in between.

In the case of this clonotype: Since a much larger clone is just one base distant, this may be a read error. This chain uses TRBV20-1 with TRBJ2-1, with TRBD2 identical over 9 bases. This CDR3 contains 15 residues. Germline V gene sequence: CDR1 DFQATT, CDR2 SNEGSKA (reference sequence). The junction had 9 bases not matched to a gene; V was cut back by 1 base and J by 8 bases. In DNA, the CDR3 is TGCAGTGCTAGAGCGAGCGGGAGGATCGACGATGAGCAGTTCTTC. The encoded protein is CSARASGRIDDEQFF.

This clonotype was recorded a few times. V usage is TRBV5-4 and J usage is TRBJ1-4, with D uncertain. V lost 4 bases and J lost 6, with 13 bases in between. The CDR3 consists of 14 residues. CDR1 is SGHNT, CDR2 YYREEE, per germline (reference sequence). In DNA form, the CDR3 reads TGTGCCAGCAGCGCGTCCGGACTTGATGAAAAACTGTTTTTT. Its protein product is CASSASGLDEKLFF.

CDR3 loop: CASSVLDRNEQYF. The CDR3 region has the DNA TGTGCCAGCAGCGTACTCGACAGGAACGAGCAGTACTTC. The chain recombines TRBV9 with TRBJ2-7; perhaps TRBD1 as D (6 bases). Germline values: CDR1 SGDLS, CDR2 YYNGEE. The CDR3 has 13 residues. V lost 1 base to trimming and J lost 5 bases, with 10 bases between them.

The chain combines TRBV27 with TRBJ2-5; 8 bases align to TRBD2. The CDR3 sequence is 13 residues long. Germline V gene lookup returns CDR1 MNHEY and CDR2 SMNVEV (reference sequence). Trimming removed 7 bases from V and 4 bases from J; junction bases left unmatched: 5. In DNA, the CDR3 is TGTGCCAGCATGAGTCTAGCGGGAGAGACCCAGTACTTC. Protein sequence: CASMSLAGETQYF.

In regard to this clonotype: With a much larger clone just one base away, this may be a read error. CDR3 sequence: CASRQAVFTGELFF. The CDR3 bases are TGTGCCAGCAGGCAAGCTGTGTTCACCGGGGAGCTGTTTTTT. The chain combines TRBV3-1 with TRBJ2-2; D is unresolved. Germline assignment: CDR1 LGHDT and CDR2 YNNKEL (reference sequence). The CDR3 loop spans 14 amino acids.

This clonotype has more than one count but fewer than ten. CDR3 coding DNA: TGCAGCGTTTACATGAACACTGAAGCTTTCTTT. It codes for CSVYMNTEAFF. The chain combines TRBV29-1 with TRBJ1-1; D remains ambiguous. Germline V gene data show CDR1 as SQVTM and CDR2 as ANQGSEA. CDR3 length equals 11 residues. V dropped 5 bases and J dropped 0 bases, with 4 bases sitting between them.